This entry features one T cell receptor (beta chain) sequence. Its target is not known. Treatment here: treatment-naive control, cytoreductive nephrectomy. This specimen comes from a study of radiation and T cells in renal cell carcinoma. The CDR3 is 16 amino acids. V was shortened by 3 bases and J by 0 bases, with 13 bases between the two germline ends. CDR1 is SGDLS, CDR2 YYNGEE, per germline. General observations from the study: Top 100 clonotypes averaged about 54% in irradiated versus approximately 45% in nephrectomy-only tumors. Intratumoral heterogeneity was not captured in these approximately 1 g regions.

Some clones are missing from TCRdb's copy, which holds only in-frame ones; the method was immunoSEQ multiplex PCR. The profile shows some 20,000 clones, over 50% of them singletons. The chain links TRBV9 to TRBJ1-3; D might be TRBD1 (5 bases). The clonotype originates from a man aged 50-60 years with renal cell carcinoma. Specimen: tumor tissue, collected from a patient whose treatment was nephrectomy without radiotherapy. The CDR3 loop reads CASSGDKTVSGNTIYF. DNA for the CDR3: TGTGCCAGCAGCGGGGATAAGACAGTCTCTGGAAACACCATATATTTT.